This TCR beta chain originates from a study of cytomegalovirus exposure and HLA in healthy donors. Study in general: Out of about 180 million T cells, an earlier analysis found about 100 million unique TCR beta sequences in total.

The study sampled nominally healthy donors, though unrecorded immune exposures were likely. Notes on the study in general: Analysis performed later showed TCR beta chains linked to HLA being more clonally expanded than equally common others.

Germline V gives CDR1 SGDLS, CDR2 YYNGEE. The V segment lost 3 bases and the J segment 5 bases; nucleotides outside the gene matches: 12. The CDR3 spans 16 residues. The PCR contained 60 Vbeta and 13 Jbeta primers. TCRdb keeps only in-frame clones here, not all; method: immunoSEQ multiplex PCR. The data show roughly 110,000 clones, with around 80% seen just once and 2% to 3% held by the top ten. Of note for this clone: The antigen is undetermined.

The TCR comes from a man under 40 in good health and CMV-seropositive. The V and J genes are TRBV9 and TRBJ2-3; 7 positions agree with TRBD1. Sample: PBMCs. CDR3 nucleotide sequence: TGTGCCAGCAGCGATCTTAGGGGGCCGTGGGGAGATACGCAGTATTTT. Protein: CASSDLRGPWGDTQYF. Variable domain in full (rest from reference TRBV9 and TRBJ2-3): DSGVTQTPKHLITATGQRVTLRCSPRSGDLSVYWYQQSLDQGLQFLIQYYNGEERAKGNILERFSAQQFPDLHSELNLSSLELGDSALYFCASSDLRGPWGDTQYFGPGTRLTVL.